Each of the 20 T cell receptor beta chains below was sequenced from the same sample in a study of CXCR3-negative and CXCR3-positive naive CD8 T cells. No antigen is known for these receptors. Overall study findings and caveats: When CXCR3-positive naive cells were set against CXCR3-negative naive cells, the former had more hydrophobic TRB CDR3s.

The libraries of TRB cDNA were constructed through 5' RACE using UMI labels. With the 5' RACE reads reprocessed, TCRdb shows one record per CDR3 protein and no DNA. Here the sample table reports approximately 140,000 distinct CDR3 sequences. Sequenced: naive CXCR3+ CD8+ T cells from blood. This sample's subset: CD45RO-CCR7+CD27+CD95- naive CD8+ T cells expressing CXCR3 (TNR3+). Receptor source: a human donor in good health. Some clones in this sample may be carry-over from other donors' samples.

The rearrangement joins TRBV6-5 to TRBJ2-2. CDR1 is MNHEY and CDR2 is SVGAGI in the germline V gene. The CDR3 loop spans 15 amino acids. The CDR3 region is CASSYGSKNTWELFF.

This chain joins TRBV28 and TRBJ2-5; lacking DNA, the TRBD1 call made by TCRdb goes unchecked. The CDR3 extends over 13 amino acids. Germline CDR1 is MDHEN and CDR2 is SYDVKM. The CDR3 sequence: CASSRQLRETQYF.

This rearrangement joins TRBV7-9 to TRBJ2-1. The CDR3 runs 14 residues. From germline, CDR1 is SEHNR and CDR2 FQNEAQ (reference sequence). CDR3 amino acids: CASSFTSSYNEQFF.

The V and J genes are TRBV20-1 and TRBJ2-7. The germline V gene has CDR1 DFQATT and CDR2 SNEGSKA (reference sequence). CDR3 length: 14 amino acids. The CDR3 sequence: CSARDYSPSYEQYF.

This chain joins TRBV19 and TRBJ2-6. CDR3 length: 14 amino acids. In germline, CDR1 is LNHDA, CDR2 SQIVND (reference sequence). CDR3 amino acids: CASSILEGANVLTF.

The CDR3 loop is CASSSGLAGAYTDTQYF. The gene calls are TRBV7-3 and TRBJ2-3; TCRdb gives TRBD2 as the D gene, but with no DNA this cannot be confirmed. This CDR3 contains 17 residues. Germline V CDR1 and CDR2: SGHTA, FQGTGA. The full variable domain, its missing parts supplied by reference TRBV7-3 and TRBJ2-3, is GAGVSQTPSNKVTEKGKYVELRCDPISGHTALYWYRQSLGQGPEFLIYFQGTGAADDSGLPNDRFFAVRPEGSVSTLKIQRTERGDSAVYLCASSSGLAGAYTDTQYFGPGTRLTVL.

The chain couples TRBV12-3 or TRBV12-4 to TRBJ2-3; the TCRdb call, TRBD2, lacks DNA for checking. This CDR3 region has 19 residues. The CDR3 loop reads CASRSPGTSGGEFSDTQYF.

The CDR3 sequence is CASRSGTGGLTEAFF. The chain uses TRBV27 and TRBJ1-1; TCRdb's D gene call, TRBD1, goes unchecked for lack of DNA. From germline, CDR1 is MNHEY and CDR2 SMNVEV (reference sequence). The CDR3 runs to 15 residues.

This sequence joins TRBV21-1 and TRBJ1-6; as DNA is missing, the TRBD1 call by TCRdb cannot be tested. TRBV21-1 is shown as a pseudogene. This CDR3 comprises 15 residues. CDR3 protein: CASSKGGQGLTPLHF.

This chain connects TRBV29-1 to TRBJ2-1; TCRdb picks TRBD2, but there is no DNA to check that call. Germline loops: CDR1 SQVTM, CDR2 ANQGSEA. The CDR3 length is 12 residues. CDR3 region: CSVVGTAHEQFF.

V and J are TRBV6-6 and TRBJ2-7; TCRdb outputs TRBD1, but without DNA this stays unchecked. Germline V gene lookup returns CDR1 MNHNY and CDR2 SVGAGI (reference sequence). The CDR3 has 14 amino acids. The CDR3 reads CASSYSARENEQYF.

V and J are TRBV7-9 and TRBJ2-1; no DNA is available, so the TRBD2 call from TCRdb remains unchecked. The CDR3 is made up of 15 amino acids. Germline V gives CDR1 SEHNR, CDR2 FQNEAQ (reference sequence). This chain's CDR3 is CASSQLAGGPNEQFF.

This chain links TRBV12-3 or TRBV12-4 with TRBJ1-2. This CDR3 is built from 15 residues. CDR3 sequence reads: CASSLGATVNYGYTF.

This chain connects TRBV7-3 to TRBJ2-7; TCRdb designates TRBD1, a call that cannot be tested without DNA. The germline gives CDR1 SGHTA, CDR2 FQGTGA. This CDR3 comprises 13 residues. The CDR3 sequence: CASSASGTGEQYF. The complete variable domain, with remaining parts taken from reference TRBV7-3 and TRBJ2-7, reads GAGVSQTPSNKVTEKGKYVELRCDPISGHTALYWYRQSLGQGPEFLIYFQGTGAADDSGLPNDRFFAVRPEGSVSTLKIQRTERGDSAVYLCASSASGTGEQYFGPGTRLTVT.

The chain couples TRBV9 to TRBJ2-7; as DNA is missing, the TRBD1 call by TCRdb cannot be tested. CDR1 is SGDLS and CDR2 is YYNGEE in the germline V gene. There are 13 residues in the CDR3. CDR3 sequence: CASSGPPLYEQYF.

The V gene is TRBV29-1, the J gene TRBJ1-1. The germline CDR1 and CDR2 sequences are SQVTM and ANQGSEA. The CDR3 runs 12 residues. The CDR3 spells CSVVGVGTEAFF.

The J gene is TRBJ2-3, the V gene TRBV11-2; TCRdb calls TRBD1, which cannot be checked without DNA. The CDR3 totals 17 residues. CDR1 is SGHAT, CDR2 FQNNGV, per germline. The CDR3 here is CASSLERGRGRQDTQYF.

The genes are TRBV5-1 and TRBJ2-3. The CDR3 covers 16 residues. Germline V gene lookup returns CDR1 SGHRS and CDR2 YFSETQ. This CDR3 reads CASSLAARPSTDTRYF.

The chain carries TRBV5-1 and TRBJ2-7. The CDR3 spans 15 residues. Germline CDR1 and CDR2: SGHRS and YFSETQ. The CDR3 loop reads CASSLETSLGNEQYF.

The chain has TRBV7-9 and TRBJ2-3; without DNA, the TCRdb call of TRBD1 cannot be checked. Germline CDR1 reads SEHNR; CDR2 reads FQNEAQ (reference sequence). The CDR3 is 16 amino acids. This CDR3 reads CASSPQESGSTDTQYF. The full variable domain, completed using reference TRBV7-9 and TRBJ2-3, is DTGVSQNPRHKITKRGQNVTFRCDPISEHNRLYWYRQTLGQGPEFLTYFQNEAQLEKSRLLSDRFSAERPKGSFSTLEIQRTEQGDSAMYLCASSPQESGSTDTQYFGPGTRLTVL.